Listed below are T cell receptor beta chains from one sample, sequenced in a study of blood T cells in healthy people across ages. Each CDR3 protein is one row after TCRdb ran MiXCR on the 5' RACE reads. This sample has almost 800,000 distinct CDR3 sequences; 58% occur once, and the top ten carry about 20%. The source material was blood. These receptors all stem from a man in his thirties or forties in good health. Each CDR3 is given with its conserved first and last residue. D genes are given only for firm matches. Clone size, where shown, is once, few, many, or a class for clones that have expanded.

>TRBJ2-5|.|TRBV29-1|14|.
TGCAGCGCCGAGTCTGGATCGGGTGGGGAGACCCAGTACTTC
CSAESGSGGETQYF
>TRBJ2-1|few|TRBV4-2|14|.
TGTGCCAGCAGCCAAGATAAGTTGGTGGATGAGCAGTTCTTC
CASSQDKLVDEQFF
>TRBJ2-4|.|TRBV9|15|.
TGTGCCAGCAGCCCCCCGATGGGCATCAAAAACATTCAGTACTTC
CASSPPMGIKNIQYF
>TRBJ2-7|few|TRBV10-3|15|.
TGTGCCATCAGTGAGGGCGGGACAGTAAGGTACGAGCAGTACTTC
CAISEGGTVRYEQYF
>TRBJ2-5|once|TRBV20-1|11|.
TGCAGTGCTAGTGTTTGGCCGGCCCAGTACTTC
CSASVWPAQYF
>TRBJ2-4|once|TRBV12-3/TRBV12-4|12|.
TGTGCCAGCAGTCGGGACGCGAACATTCAGTACTTC
CASSRDANIQYF
>TRBJ2-1|few|TRBV5-1|21|TRBD1
TGCGCCAGCAGCTTGGCCACTGTCAGTTTAAGCAGGGGGCAGTCCCTCTACGGGCAGTTCTTC
CASSLATVSLSRGQSLYGQFF
>TRBJ2-1|.|TRBV12-3/TRBV12-4|16|.
TGTGCCAGCAGTTTATATAGGGGCAGCTCCTACAATGAGCAGTTCTTC
CASSLYRGSSYNEQFF
>TRBJ2-1|.|TRBV7-9|16|TRBD1
TGTGCCAGCAGCTTCCCGTGGACAGGGGACTTGGATGAGCAGTTCTTC
CASSFPWTGDLDEQFF
>TRBJ1-2|few|TRBV6-5|13|TRBD1
TGTGCCAGCAGTGGACGACAGGGAGAGTTCCACACCTTC
CASSGRQGEFHTF
>TRBJ1-1|.|TRBV28|12|.
TGTGCCAGCAAACGGTACGCTCTTGAAGCTTTCTTT
CASKRYALEAFF
>TRBJ2-1|.|TRBV5-1|17|.
TGCGCCAGCAGCCCCACCGGGGGGTCAGGGGTTTACAATGAGCAGTTCTTC
CASSPTGGSGVYNEQFF
>TRBJ1-4|few|TRBV7-2|16|TRBD1
TGTGCCAGCAGCTCCCGGACAGGAGGGGCTAATGAAAAACTGTTTTTT
CASSSRTGGANEKLFF
>TRBJ1-1|.|TRBV6-5|14|.
TGTGCCAGCAGCCCGCGCTCCTACAGGACTGAAGCTTTCTTT
CASSPRSYRTEAFF
>TRBJ2-6|few|TRBV9|16|.
TGTGCCAGCACGGATCCGAGGGCCACTGGGGCCAACGTCCTGACTTTC
CASTDPRATGANVLTF
>TRBJ2-3|.|TRBV28|16|TRBD2
TGTGCCAGCAGTTCCCCGACTAGCGGAGACACAGATACGCAGTATTTT
CASSSPTSGDTDTQYF
>TRBJ2-4|few|TRBV11-2|16|.
TGTGCCAGCAGCGTATCTAGGGGAGTAGCCAAAAACATTCAGTACTTC
CASSVSRGVAKNIQYF
>TRBJ2-4|few|TRBV2|15|TRBD2
TGTGCCAGCCGTTTGGGGCTAGCGGGGAGCGGCATTCAGTACTTC
CASRLGLAGSGIQYF
>TRBJ2-5|.|TRBV28|13|.
TGTGCCAGCAGTGGAACCCGGGGGGAGACCCAGTACTTC
CASSGTRGETQYF